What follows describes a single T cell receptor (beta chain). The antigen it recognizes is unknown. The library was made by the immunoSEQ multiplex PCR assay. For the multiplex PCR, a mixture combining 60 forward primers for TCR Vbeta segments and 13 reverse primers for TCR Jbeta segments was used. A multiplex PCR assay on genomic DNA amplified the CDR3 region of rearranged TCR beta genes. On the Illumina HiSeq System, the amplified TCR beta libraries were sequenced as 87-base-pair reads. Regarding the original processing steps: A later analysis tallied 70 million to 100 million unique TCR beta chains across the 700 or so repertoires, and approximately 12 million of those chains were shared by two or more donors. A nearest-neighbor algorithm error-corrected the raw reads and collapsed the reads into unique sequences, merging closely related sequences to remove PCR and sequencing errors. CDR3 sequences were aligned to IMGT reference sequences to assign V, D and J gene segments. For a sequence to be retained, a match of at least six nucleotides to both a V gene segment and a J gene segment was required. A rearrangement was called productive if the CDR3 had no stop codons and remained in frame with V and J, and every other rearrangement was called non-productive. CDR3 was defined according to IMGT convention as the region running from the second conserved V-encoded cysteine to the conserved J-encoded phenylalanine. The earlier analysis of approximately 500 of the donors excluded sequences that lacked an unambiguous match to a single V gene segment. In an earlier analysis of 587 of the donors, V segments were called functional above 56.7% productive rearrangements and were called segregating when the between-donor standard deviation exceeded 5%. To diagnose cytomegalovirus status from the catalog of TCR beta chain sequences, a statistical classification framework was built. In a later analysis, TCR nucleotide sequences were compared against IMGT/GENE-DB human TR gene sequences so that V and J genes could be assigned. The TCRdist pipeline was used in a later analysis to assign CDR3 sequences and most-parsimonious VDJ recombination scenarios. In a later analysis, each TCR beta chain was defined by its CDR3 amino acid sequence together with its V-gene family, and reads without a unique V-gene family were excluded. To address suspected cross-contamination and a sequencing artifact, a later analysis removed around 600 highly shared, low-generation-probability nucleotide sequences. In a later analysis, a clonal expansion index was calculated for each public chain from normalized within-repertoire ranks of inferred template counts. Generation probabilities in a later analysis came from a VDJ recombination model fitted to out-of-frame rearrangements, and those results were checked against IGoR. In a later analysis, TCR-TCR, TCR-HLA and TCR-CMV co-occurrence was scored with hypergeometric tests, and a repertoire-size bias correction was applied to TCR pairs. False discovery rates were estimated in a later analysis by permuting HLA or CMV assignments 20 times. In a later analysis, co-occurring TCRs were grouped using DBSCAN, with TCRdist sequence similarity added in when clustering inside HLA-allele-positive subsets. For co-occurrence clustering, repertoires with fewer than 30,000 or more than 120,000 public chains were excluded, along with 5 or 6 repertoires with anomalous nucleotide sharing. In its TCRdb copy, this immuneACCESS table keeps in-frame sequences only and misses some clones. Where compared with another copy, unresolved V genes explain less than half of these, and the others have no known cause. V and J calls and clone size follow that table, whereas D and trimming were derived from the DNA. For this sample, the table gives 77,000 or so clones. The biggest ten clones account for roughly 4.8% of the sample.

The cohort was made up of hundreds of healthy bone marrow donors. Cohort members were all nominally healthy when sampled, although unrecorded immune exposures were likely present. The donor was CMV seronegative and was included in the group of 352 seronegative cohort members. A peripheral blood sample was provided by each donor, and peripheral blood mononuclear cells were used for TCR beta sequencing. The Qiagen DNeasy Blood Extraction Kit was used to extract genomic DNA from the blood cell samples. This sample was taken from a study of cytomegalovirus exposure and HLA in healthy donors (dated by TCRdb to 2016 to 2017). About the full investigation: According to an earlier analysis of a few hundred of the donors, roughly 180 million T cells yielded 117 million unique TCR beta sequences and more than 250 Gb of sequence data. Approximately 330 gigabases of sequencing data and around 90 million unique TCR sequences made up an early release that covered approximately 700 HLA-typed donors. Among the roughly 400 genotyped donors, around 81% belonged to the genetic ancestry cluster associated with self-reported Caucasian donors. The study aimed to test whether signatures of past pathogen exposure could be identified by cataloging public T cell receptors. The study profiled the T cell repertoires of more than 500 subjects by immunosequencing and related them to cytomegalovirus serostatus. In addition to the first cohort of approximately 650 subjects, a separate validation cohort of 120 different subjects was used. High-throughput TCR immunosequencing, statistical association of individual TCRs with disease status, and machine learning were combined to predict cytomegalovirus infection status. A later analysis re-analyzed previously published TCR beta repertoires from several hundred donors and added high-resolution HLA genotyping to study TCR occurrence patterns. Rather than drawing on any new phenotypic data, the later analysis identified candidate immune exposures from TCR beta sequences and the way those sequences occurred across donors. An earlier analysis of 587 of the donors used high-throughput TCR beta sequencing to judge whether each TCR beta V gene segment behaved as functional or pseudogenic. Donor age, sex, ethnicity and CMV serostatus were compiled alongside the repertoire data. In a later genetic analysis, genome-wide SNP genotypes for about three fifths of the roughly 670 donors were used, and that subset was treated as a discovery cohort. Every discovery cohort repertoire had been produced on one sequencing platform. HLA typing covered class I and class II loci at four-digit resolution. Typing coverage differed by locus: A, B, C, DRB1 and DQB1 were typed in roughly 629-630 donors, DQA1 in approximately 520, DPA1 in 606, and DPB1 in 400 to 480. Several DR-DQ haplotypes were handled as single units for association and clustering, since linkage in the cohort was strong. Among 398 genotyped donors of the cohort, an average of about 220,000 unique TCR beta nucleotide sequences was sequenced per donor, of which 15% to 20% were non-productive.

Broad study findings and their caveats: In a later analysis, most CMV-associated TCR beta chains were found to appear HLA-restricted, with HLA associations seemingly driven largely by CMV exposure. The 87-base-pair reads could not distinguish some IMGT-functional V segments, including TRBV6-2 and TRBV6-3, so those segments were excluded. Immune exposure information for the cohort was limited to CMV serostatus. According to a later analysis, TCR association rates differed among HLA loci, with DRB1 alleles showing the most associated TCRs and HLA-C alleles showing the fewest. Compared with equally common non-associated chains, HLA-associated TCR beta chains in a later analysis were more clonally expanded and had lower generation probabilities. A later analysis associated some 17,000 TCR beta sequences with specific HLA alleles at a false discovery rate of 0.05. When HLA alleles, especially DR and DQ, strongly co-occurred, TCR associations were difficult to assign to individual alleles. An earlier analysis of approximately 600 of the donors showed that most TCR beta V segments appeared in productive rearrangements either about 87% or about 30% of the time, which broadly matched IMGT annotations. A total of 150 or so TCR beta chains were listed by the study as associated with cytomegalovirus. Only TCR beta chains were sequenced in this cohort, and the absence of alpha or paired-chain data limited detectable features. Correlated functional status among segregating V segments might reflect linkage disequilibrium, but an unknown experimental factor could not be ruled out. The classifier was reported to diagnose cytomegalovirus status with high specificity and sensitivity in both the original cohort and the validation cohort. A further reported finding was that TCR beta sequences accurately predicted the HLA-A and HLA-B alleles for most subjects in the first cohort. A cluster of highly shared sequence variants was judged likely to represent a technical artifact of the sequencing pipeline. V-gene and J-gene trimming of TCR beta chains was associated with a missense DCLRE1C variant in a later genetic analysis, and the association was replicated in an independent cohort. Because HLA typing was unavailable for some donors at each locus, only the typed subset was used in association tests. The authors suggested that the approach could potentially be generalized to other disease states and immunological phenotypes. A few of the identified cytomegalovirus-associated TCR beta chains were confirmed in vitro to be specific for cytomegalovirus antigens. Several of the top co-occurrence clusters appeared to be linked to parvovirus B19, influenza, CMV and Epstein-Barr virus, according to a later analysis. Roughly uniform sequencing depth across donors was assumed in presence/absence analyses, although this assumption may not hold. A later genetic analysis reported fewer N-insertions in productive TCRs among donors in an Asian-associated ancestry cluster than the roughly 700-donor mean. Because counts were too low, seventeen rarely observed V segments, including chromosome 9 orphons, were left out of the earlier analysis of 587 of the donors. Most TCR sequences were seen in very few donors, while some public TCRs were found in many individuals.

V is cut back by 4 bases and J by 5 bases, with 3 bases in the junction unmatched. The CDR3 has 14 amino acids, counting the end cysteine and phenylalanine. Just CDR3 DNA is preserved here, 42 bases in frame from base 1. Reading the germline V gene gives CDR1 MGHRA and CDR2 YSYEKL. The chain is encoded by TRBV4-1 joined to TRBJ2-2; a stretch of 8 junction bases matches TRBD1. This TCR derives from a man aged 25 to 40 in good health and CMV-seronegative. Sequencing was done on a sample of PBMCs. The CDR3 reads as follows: CASSPRTGTGELFF. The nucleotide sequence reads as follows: TGCGCCAGCAGCCCACGGACAGGGACCGGGGAGCTGTTTTTT.